The 11 T cell receptor beta chains below were found in one sample sequenced in a study of PD-1 and CTLA-4 blockade in melanoma. Libraries were prepared by immunoSEQ multiplex PCR; TCRdb keeps only in-frame clonotypes and omits some of them. Of 15,000 to 20,000 clones in the sample, roughly 73% are singletons; the top ten hold 15% to 20%. This specimen consisted of CD8+ T cells from peripheral blood, obtained before anti-PD-1 treatment. The source is a human donor with melanoma.

The J gene is TRBJ1-2, the V gene TRBV5-6, with D hard to call. CDR1 and CDR2 from the germline V gene are SGHDT and YYEEEE. V dropped 3 bases and J dropped 3 bases, with 6 bases sitting between them. The CDR3 extends over 12 amino acids. The CDR3 DNA sequence: TGTGCCAGCAGCTCCCAGCACTATGGCTACACCTTC. It is translated as CASSSQHYGYTF.

The chain uses TRBV14 and TRBJ1-2; unclear D gene. V dropped 4 bases and J dropped 4 bases, with 16 bases sitting between them. This CDR3 has 15 residues. CDR1 SGHDN and CDR2 FVKESK come from the germline V gene. The CDR3: CASSLRGGAGYGYTF. The CDR3 DNA follows: TGTGCCAGCAGCCTCCGAGGAGGTGCCGGCTATGGCTACACCTTC.

V is TRBV27 and J is TRBJ2-3; 10 bases agree with TRBD2. Germline-derived CDR1 and CDR2 are MNHEY and SMNVEV (reference sequence). The CDR3 has 14 amino acids. J gave up 5 bases and V 6 bases, and 5 bases lay outside the gene matches. The CDR3 protein is CASSLAGVVDTQYF. The CDR3 region has the DNA TGTGCCAGCAGCCTAGCGGGAGTGGTAGATACGCAGTATTTT.

The V and J genes are TRBV9 and TRBJ2-1; D gene uncertain. From germline, CDR1 is SGDLS and CDR2 YYNGEE. Between the trimmed V and J ends, which lost 0 bases and 0 bases, there was a span of 4 bases. There are 14 residues in the CDR3. CDR3 region: CASSVESSYNEQFF. The CDR3 nucleotides are TGTGCCAGCAGCGTAGAGAGCTCCTACAATGAGCAGTTCTTC.

The chain is built from TRBV11-2 and TRBJ1-2, with D possibly matching TRBD1 (6 bases). Trimming stripped 5 bases from V and 8 bases from J, with 12 bases between. Germline values: CDR1 SGHAT, CDR2 FQNNGV. CDR3 size: 12 residues. The CDR3 bases are TGTGCCAGCAGCCCAGGGGTTGGGGGCTACACCTTC. Its translation: CASSPGVGGYTF.

This chain joins TRBV19 and TRBJ2-1; 8 bases fit TRBD1. The CDR3 sequence is 13 residues long. CDR1 LNHDA and CDR2 SQIVND come from the germline V gene (reference sequence). The V and J ends lost 3 bases and 9 bases, in that order; junction bases with no gene match: 4. Here the CDR3 reads CASSMDRVGEQFF. Here the CDR3 DNA reads TGTGCCAGTAGTATGGACAGGGTGGGTGAGCAGTTCTTC.

This chain links TRBV4-1 with TRBJ1-5; D call uncertain. The CDR3 length is 13 residues. Trimming pared 0 bases from V and 1 base from J, leaving 1 base between. CDR1 is MGHRA and CDR2 is YSYEKL in the germline V gene. The CDR3 region has the DNA TGCGCCAGCAGCCAAGAGAGCAATCAGCCCCAGCATTTT. This translates into CASSQESNQPQHF.

The genes are TRBV11-2 and TRBJ1-2, with 7 bases fitting TRBD1. The CDR3 is made up of 15 amino acids. The V gene's germline CDR1 is SGHAT and CDR2 FQNNGV. Losses at the gene ends were 5 bases for V and 0 bases for J; bases not matched to a gene: 6. CDR3 in amino acids: CASSLRTGANYGYTF. In DNA, the CDR3 is TGTGCCAGCAGCCTCCGGACAGGAGCTAACTATGGCTACACCTTC.

This clone was counted only a few times. The chain joins TRBV5-6 to TRBJ2-2; 8 bases agree with TRBD1. V gave up 1 base and J gave up 4 bases; unmatched junction bases: 3. The V gene's germline CDR1 is SGHDT and CDR2 YYEEEE. The CDR3 covers 15 residues. The CDR3 bases are TGTGCCAGCAGCTTGCAGGGGGCGGGCACCGGGGAGCTGTTTTTT. Translating gives CASSLQGAGTGELFF.

This chain uses TRBV5-1 with TRBJ2-7; 13 nucleotides line up with TRBD2. From germline, CDR1 is SGHRS and CDR2 YFSETQ. Trimming cost V 4 bases and J 2 bases; bases outside gene matches: 3. There are 15 residues in the CDR3. CDR3 residues: CASSATSGRTYEQYF. The DNA of the CDR3 is TGCGCCAGCAGCGCGACTAGCGGGAGGACCTACGAGCAGTACTTC.

The rearrangement links TRBV5-4 to TRBJ2-5; 8 nucleotides align to TRBD1. The length of the CDR3 is 15 residues. CDR1 and CDR2 from the germline V gene are SGHNT and YYREEE (reference sequence). With V trimmed by 2 bases and J by 5 bases, 8 bases remained unmatched. The DNA for the CDR3 is TGTGCCAGCAGCTTTTCTCGGACAGGGCACGAGACCCAGTACTTC. Translation gives CASSFSRTGHETQYF.